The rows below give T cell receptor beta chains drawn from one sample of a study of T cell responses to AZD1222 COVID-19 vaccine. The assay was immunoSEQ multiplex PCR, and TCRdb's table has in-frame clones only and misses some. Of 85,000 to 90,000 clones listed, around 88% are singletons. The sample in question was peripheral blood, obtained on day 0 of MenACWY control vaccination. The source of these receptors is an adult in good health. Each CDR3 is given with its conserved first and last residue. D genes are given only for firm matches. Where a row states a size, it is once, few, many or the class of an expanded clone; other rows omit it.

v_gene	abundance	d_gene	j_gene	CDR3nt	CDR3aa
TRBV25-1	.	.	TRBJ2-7	TGTGCCAGCAGTGCAAGAACAGGGATGAACTACGAGCAGTACTTC	CASSARTGMNYEQYF
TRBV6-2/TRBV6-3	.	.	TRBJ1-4	TGTGCCAGCAGTGACGGAGACTTCGCCCGTGCAACTAATGAAAAACTGTTTTTT	CASSDGDFARATNEKLFF
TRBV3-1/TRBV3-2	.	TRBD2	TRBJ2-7	TGTGCCAGCAGCCCAGGACTAGCGGATGCCTACGAGCAGTACTTC	CASSPGLADAYEQYF
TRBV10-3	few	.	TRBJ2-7	TGTGCCATCAGTGAGGGTGAGGACTCCATATCCTACGAGCAGTACTTC	CAISEGEDSISYEQYF
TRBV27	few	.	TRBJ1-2	TGTGCCAGCACCGATCGTGCAGGGGTCTCCTACACCTTC	CASTDRAGVSYTF
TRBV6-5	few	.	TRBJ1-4	TGTGCCAGCACCACCGCGACGGGGGGCGGAGAAAAACTGTTTTTT	CASTTATGGGEKLFF
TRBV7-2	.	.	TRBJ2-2	TGTGCCAGCAGCTTAAGGTTCGGGGGCCCCGGGGAGCTGTTTTTT	CASSLRFGGPGELFF
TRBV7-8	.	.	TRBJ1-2	TGTGCCAGCAGCTTACGGCCGGCCTTCTATGGCTACACCTTC	CASSLRPAFYGYTF
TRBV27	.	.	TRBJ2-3	TGTGCCAGCCGCCGGCCGGGGACAGATACGCAGTATTTT	CASRRPGTDTQYF
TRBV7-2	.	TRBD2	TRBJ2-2	TGTGCCAGCAGCTTAGGGCCGCGGGAGAGCGGGGAGCTGTTTTTT	CASSLGPRESGELFF
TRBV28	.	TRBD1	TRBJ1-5	TGTGCCAGCAGTTTTTACAGGGGGAGCAATCAGCCCCAGCATTTT	CASSFYRGSNQPQHF
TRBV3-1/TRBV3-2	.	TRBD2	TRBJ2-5	TGTGCCAGCAGCACTAGGACTAGCGCCAGCTCATCTCAAGAGACCCAGTACTTC	CASSTRTSASSSQETQYF
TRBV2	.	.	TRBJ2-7	TGTGCCAGCTCCTTGCATGTCACTTCCTACGAGCAGTACTTC	CASSLHVTSYEQYF
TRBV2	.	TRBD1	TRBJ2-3	TGTGCCAGCCGTTTTGACAGGGGGCAAGATACGCAGTATTTT	CASRFDRGQDTQYF
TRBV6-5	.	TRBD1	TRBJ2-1	TGTGCCAGCAGTCCCGACAGGGGAATCTACAATGAGCAGTTCTTC	CASSPDRGIYNEQFF
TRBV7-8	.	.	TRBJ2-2	TGTGCCAGCAGCCGAGGAAAAGCACAAGGCACCGGGGAGCTGTTTTTT	CASSRGKAQGTGELFF
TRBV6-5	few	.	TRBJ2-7	TGTGCCAGCAGTTCCGGACCTAACTACGAGCAGTACTTC	CASSSGPNYEQYF
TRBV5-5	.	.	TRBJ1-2	TGTGCCAGCGATGGGAACTATGGCTACACCTTC	CASDGNYGYTF
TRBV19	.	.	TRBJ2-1	TGTGCCAGTAGGGGGCCAGGTGAGCAGTTCTTC	CASRGPGEQFF
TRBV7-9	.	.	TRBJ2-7	TGTGCCAGCAGCACGAGCACCGGGTCGGCCTACGAGCAGTACTTC	CASSTSTGSAYEQYF
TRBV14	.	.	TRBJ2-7	TGTGCCAGCAGCCAAACGGACATTTCCTACGAGCAGTACTTC	CASSQTDISYEQYF
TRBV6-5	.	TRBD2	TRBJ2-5	TGTGCCAGCTGCCGGGTGCGGACCGGGAGGGAGACCCAGTACTTC	CASCRVRTGRETQYF
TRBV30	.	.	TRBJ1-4	TGTGCCTGGGGTGGCCCGTCGCTAGCTAATGAAAAACTGTTTTTT	CAWGGPSLANEKLFF
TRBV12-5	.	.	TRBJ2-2	TGTGCTAGTGGTTTGGTACTATATGGCGGGGAGCTGTTTTTT	CASGLVLYGGELFF
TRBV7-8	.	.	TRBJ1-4	TGTGCCAGCAGCTTATCGGGCGAAAAACTGTTTTTT	CASSLSGEKLFF
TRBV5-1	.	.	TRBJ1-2	TGCGCCAGCAGCTTGGACGGGGGCGAGGATGGCTACACCTTC	CASSLDGGEDGYTF
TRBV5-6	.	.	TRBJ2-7	TGTGCCAGCAGCAAGTATATCTACGAGCAGTACTTC	CASSKYIYEQYF
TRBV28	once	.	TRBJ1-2	TGTGCCAGCAGTGAGGGGGGGGCTAACTATGGCTACACCTTC	CASSEGGANYGYTF
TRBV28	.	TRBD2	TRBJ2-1	TGTGCCAGCAGTTTACGAACTAGCGGGGGGGCAATTGGGCAGTTCTTC	CASSLRTSGGAIGQFF
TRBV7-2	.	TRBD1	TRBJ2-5	TGTGCCAGCAGCTTGGGACAGGCTCTAGGGACCCAGTACTTC	CASSLGQALGTQYF
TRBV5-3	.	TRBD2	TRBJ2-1	TGTGCCAGAAGCCGCAGCGGGGGGAGCTCCTACAATGAGCAGTTCTTC	CARSRSGGSSYNEQFF
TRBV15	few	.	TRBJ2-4	TGTGCCACCAGCAGAGATCTGGGAGAGGGAAACATTCAGTACTTC	CATSRDLGEGNIQYF
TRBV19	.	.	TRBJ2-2	TGTGCCAGTAGTATTTTGGGGGAGCCCGGGGAGCTGTTTTTT	CASSILGEPGELFF
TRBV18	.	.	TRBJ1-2	TGTGCCAGCTCACCTCGGGAGGGCTATGGCTACACCTTC	CASSPREGYGYTF
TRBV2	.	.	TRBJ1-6	TGTGCCAGCACCACCTACCCCCCGGGGCCTACCTCTACCTATAATTCACCCCTCCACTTT	CASTTYPPGPTSTYNSPLHF
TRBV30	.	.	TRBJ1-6	TGTGCCTGGAGTGGACTTCGTGAGTCACCCCTCCACTTT	CAWSGLRESPLHF